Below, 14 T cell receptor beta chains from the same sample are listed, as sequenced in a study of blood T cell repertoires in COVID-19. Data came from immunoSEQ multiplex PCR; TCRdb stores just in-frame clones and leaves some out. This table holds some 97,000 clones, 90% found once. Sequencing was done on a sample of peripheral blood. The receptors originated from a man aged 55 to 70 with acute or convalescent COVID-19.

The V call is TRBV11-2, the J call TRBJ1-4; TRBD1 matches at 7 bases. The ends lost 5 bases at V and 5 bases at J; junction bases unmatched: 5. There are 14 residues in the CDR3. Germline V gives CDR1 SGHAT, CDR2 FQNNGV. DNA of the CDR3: TGTGCCAGCAGCCTGACAGGGCGAAATGAAAAACTGTTTTTT. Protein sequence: CASSLTGRNEKLFF.

The CDR3 reads CASSPTAGPRIYF. The CDR3 bases are TGTGCCAGCAGCCCTACTGCAGGGCCCCGCATATATTTT. This chain connects TRBV3-1 (or the pseudogene TRBV3-2) to TRBJ1-3, with a weak D call TRBD1 (5 bases). V gave up 4 bases and J gave up 12 bases, with 16 bases separating them. The CDR3 is 13 residues long. Germline CDR1 and CDR2: LGHDT and YNNKEL (reference sequence).

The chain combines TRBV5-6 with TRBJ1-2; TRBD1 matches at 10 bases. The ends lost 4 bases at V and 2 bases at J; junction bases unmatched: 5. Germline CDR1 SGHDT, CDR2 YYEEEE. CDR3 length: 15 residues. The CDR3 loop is CASSPTGGANYGYTF. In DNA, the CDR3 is TGTGCCAGCAGCCCGACAGGGGGCGCGAACTATGGCTACACCTTC.

CDR3 DNA sequence: TGTGCCAGCGGTGCCGGGCAGGGCGAGACCCAGTACTTC. Translating gives CASGAGQGETQYF. The chain has TRBV2 and TRBJ2-5; D perhaps matches TRBD1 (5 bases). The V end lost 8 bases, the J end lost 5 bases, and 15 bases lay between the germline ends. CDR3 length: 13 amino acids. CDR1 and CDR2 (germline): SNHLY, FYNNEI.

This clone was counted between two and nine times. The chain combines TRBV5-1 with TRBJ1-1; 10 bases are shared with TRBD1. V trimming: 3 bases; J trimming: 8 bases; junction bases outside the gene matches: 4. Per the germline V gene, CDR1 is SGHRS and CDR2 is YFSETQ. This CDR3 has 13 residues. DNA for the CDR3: TGCGCCAGCAGCTGGGGGACAGGGGCCGAAGCTTTCTTT. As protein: CASSWGTGAEAFF. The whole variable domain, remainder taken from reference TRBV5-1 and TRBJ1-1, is KAGVTQTPRYLIKTRGQQVTLSCSPISGHRSVSWYQQTPGQGLQFLFEYFSETQRNKGNFPGRFSGRQFSNSRSEMNVSTLELGDSALYLCASSWGTGAEAFFGQGTRLTVV.

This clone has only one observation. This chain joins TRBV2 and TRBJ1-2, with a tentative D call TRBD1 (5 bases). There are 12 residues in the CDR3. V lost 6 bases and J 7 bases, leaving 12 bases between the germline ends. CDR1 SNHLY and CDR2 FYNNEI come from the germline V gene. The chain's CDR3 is CASSPRDSGYTF. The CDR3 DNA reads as TGTGCCAGCAGCCCCCGGGACTCTGGCTACACCTTC.

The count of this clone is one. In nucleotides, the CDR3 is TGCGCCAGCAGCGTCTTAACTCCTAACACTGAAGCTTTCTTT. Encoded protein: CASSVLTPNTEAFF. The J gene is TRBJ1-1, the V gene TRBV4-1; D not resolved. The V and J ends lost 5 bases and 2 bases respectively, with 12 bases between them. The V gene's germline CDR1 is MGHRA and CDR2 YSYEKL. The CDR3 is 14 amino acids.

CDR3 in amino acids: CASSQITGGDGYTF. CDR3 nucleotides: TGTGCCAGCAGCCAAATTACAGGGGGAGATGGCTACACCTTC. This sequence joins TRBV14 and TRBJ1-2; 8 nucleotides line up with TRBD1. The CDR3 contains 14 residues. V trimming: 2 bases; J trimming: 6 bases; junction bases outside the gene matches: 5. CDR1 is SGHDN, CDR2 FVKESK, per germline.

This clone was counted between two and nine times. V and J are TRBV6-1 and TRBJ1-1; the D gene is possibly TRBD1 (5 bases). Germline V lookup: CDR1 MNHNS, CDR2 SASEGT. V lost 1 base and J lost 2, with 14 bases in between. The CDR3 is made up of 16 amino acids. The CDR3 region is CASSEGLGQGNTEAFF. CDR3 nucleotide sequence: TGTGCCAGCAGTGAAGGATTAGGGCAGGGCAACACTGAAGCTTTCTTT.

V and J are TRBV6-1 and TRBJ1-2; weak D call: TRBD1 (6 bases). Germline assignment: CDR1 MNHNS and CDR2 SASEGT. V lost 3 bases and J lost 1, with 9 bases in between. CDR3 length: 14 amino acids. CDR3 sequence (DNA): TGTGCCAGCAGTGAGGGACATCTTAACTATGGCTACACCTTC. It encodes CASSEGHLNYGYTF.

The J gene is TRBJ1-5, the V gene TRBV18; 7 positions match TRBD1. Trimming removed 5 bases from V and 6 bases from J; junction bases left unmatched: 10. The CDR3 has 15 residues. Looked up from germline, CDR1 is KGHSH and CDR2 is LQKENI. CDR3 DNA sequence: TGTGCCAGCTCATCTCTGACAGGGTCGGGTCAGCCCCAGCATTTT. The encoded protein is CASSSLTGSGQPQHF. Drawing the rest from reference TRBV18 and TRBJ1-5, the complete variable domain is NAGVMQNPRHLVRRRGQEARLRCSPMKGHSHVYWYRQLPEEGLKFMVYLQKENIIDESGMPKERFSAEFPKEGPSILRIQQVVRGDSAAYFCASSSLTGSGQPQHFGDGTRLSIL.

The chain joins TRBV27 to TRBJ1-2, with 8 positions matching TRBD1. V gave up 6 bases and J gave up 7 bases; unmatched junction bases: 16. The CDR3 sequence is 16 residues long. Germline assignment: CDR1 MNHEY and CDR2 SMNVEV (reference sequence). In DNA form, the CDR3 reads TGTGCCAGCAGGACGATACAGGGGGTGACTTGGGGTGGCTACACCTTC. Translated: CASRTIQGVTWGGYTF.

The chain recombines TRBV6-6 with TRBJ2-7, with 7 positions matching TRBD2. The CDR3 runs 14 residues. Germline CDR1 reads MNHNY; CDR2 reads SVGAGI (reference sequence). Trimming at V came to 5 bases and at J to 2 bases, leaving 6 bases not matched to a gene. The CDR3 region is CASSVGRGAYEQYF. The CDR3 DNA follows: TGTGCCAGCAGTGTAGGCCGGGGGGCCTACGAGCAGTACTTC.

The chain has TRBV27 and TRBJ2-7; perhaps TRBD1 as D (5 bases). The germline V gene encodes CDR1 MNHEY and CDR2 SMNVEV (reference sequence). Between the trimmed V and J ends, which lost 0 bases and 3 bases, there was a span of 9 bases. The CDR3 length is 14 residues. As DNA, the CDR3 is TGTGCCAGCAGTTTATCGGCCCAGGGCTACGAGCAGTACTTC. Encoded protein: CASSLSAQGYEQYF.